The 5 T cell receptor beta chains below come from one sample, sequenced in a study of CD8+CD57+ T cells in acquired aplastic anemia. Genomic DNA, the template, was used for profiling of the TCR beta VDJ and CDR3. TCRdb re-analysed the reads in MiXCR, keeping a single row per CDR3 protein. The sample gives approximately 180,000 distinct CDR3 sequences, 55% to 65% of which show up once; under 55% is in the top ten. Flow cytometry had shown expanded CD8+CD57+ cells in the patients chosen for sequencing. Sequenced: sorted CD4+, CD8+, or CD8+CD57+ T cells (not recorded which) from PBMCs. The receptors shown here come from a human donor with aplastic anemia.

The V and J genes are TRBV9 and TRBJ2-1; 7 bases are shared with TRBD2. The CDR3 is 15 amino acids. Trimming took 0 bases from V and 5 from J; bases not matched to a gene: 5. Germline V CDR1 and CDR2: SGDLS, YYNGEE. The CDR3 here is CASSVDLAGDNEQFF. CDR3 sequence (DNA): TGTGCCAGCAGCGTAGATCTCGCGGGGGACAATGAGCAGTTCTTC. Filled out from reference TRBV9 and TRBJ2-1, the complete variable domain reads DSGVTQTPKHLITATGQRVTLRCSPRSGDLSVYWYQQSLDQGLQFLIQYYNGEERAKGNILERFSAQQFPDLHSELNLSSLELGDSALYFCASSVDLAGDNEQFFGPGTRLTVL.

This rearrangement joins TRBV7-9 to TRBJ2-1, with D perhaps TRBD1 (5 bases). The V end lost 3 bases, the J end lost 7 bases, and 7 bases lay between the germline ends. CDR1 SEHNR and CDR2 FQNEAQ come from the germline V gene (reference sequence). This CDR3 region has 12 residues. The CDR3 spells CASSLTENEQFF. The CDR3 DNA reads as TGTGCCAGCAGCTTGACAGAGAATGAGCAGTTCTTC.

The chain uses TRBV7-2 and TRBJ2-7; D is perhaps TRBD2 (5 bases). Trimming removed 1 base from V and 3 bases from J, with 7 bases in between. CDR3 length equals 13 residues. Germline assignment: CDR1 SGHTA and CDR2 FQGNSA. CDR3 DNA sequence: TGTGCCAGCAGCTTAGAGAGGGACTACGAGCAGTACTTC. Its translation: CASSLERDYEQYF.

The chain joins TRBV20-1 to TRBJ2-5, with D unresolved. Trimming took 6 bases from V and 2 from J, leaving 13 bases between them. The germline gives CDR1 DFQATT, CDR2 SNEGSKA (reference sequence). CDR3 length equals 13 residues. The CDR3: CSAHRQGQETQYF. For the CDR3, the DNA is TGCAGTGCCCACCGACAAGGGCAAGAGACCCAGTACTTC.

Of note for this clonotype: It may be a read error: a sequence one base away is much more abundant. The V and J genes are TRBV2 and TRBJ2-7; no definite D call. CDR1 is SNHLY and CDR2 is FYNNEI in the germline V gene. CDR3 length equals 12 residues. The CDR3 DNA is TGTACCAGCAGTTCCCTCAGCTACGAGCAGTACTTC. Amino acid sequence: CTSSSLSYEQYF.